What follows is one TCR beta chain and its context. Germline V gives CDR1 SGHVS, CDR2 FQNEAQ. The ends lost 3 bases at V and 0 bases at J; junction bases unmatched: 7. This CDR3 is 16 amino acids long. Some clones are missing from TCRdb's copy, which holds only in-frame ones; the method was immunoSEQ multiplex PCR. This sample yields around 150,000 clones, of which about 86% are seen a single time; 1.5% to 2% belongs to the top ten. The data were obtained in a study of control samples from healthy donors and cancer patients. V is TRBV7-8 and J is TRBJ2-7; 8 positions agree with TRBD2. The specimen was blood. This TCR was sampled from a man younger than 30 in good health. Here the CDR3 DNA reads TGTGCCAGCAGCTTGAGACCCGGGACTAGCTCCTACGAGCAGTACTTC. Translating gives CASSLRPGTSSYEQYF. Combining the CDR3 with reference TRBV7-8 and TRBJ2-7 gives the whole variable domain GAGVSQSPRYKVAKRGQDVALRCDPISGHVSLFWYQQALGQGPEFLTYFQNEAQLDKSGLPSDRFFAERPEGSVSTLKIQRTQQEDSAVYLCASSLRPGTSSYEQYFGPGTRLTVT.